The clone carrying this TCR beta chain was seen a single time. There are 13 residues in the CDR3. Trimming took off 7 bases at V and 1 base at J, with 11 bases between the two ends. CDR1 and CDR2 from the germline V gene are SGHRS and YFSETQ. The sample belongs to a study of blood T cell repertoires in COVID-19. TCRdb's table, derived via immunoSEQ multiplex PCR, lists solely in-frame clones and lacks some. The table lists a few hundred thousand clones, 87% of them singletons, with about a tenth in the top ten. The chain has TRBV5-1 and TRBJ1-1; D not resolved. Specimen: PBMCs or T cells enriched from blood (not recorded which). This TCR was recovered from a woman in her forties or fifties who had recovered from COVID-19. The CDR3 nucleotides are TGCGCCAGCCAAGGTCCGGGGAACACTGAAGCTTTCTTT. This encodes CASQGPGNTEAFF.